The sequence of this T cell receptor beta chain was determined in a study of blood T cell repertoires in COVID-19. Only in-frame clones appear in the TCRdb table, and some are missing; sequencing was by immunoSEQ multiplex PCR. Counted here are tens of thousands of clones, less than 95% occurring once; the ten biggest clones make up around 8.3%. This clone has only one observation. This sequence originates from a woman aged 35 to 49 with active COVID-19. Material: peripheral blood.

CDR3 nucleotides: TGTGCCAGCAGCCTAGACTTGAACACTGAAGCTTTCTTT. It yields the protein CASSLDLNTEAFF. The chain joins TRBV16 to TRBJ1-1; D is undetermined. Germline V gene sequence: CDR1 KGHSY, CDR2 FQNENV. The CDR3 extends over 13 amino acids. V shed 4 bases and J shed 0 bases, with 6 bases lying between them.